This T cell receptor beta chain was sequenced during a study of OX40 agonist ivuxolimab in advanced cancers. J gave up 2 bases and V 3 bases, and 4 bases lay outside the gene matches. The CDR3 is made up of 16 amino acids. Germline-derived CDR1 and CDR2 are SGDLS and YYNGEE. Repertoires were generated with immunoSEQ multiplex PCR, while TCRdb's copy carries only in-frame clones and drops some. Here the sample spans 60,000 or so clones, 75% to 85% being singletons. For this clone: Its antigen is as yet unknown.

Regarding the study as a whole: Patients with a partial response at 0.1-3.0 mg/kg had among the lowest clonal expansion.

It was autoimmune disease history or systemic immunosuppression that excluded patients. The receptor comes from an adult with an advanced solid tumor such as melanoma, head and neck, liver or kidney cancer. Sequenced here: CD4+ or CD8+ T cells sorted from blood, sampled in a trial of the OX40 agonist ivuxolimab. The chain couples TRBV9 to TRBJ2-5; 13 nucleotides align to TRBD2. As DNA, the CDR3 is TGTGCCAGCAGCGCGACTAGCGGGGGGTTTCAAGAGACCCAGTACTTC. Its protein is CASSATSGGFQETQYF.